The T cell receptor (beta chain) described here comes from a study of T cell repertoires in ileal Crohn's disease. Overall study: About half of patients got postoperative therapy: about ten thiopurines, approximately 18 anti-TNF. Per sample, roughly 0.45 micrograms of biopsy DNA were TCRB immunosequenced. Findings and caveats of the study: Compared with non-smokers, active smokers at surgery showed more clonal expansions. Every patient over 26.8% clonality showed endoscopic recurrence.

This clone is classed as medium-sized. As yet, its antigen is unknown. Documented time point: inflamed ileum from the surgical specimen. Assay used: immunoSEQ multiplex PCR; TCRdb lists only in-frame clones, some missing. The table shows 17,000 or so clones, with roughly three quarters occurring only once. The V and J ends lost 11 bases and 4 bases respectively, with 21 bases between them. The germline V gene has CDR1 MDHEN and CDR2 SYDVKM. The CDR3 is 14 amino acids. The chain combines TRBV28 with TRBJ2-7; the D gene is possibly TRBD2 (5 bases). Sequencing input: ileal tissue. The receptor's source is an adult with Crohn's disease. The CDR3 protein is CASEPTGVSYEQYF. CDR3 DNA: TGTGCCTCGGAGCCTACCGGGGTTTCGTACGAGCAGTACTTC.